This T cell receptor beta chain was recovered during a study of regulatory T cells. Study outcomes and limitations: Regulatory T cells showed the strongest V-J pair restriction and V/J gene skewing among patient repertoires. Hydrophobic residues at CDR3 positions 6 and 7 were enriched in conventional CD4+ T cells of CD3G-deficient patients.

Every patient with CD3G deficiency had evidence of autoimmunity. At testing, patients were 2 to 39 years old, with reduced naive and increased memory T-cell proportions. CD4+ cells were sorted into CD25-high CD127-low regulatory cells and CD25-low CD127-high conventional cells. With regard to this clone: Its antigen is currently unknown.

Primers: 52 TRBV forward and 13 TRBJ reverse. Libraries were prepared by immunoSEQ multiplex PCR; TCRdb keeps only in-frame clonotypes and omits some of them. The sample contains tens of thousands of clones, over 85% of which appear only once. The source material was conventional CD4+ T cells sorted from blood. The source is a child aged 2-15 years with CD3G deficiency.

CDR3 DNA sequence: TGTGCCAGCAGCTTAGCGGCAAACACTGAAGCTTTCTTT. Residues: CASSLAANTEAFF. The chain links TRBV7-6 to TRBJ1-1; D not resolved. Trimming left V 0 bases short and J 2 bases short, with 4 bases between. The germline V gene encodes CDR1 SGHVS and CDR2 FNYEAQ. This CDR3 is 13 amino acids long.